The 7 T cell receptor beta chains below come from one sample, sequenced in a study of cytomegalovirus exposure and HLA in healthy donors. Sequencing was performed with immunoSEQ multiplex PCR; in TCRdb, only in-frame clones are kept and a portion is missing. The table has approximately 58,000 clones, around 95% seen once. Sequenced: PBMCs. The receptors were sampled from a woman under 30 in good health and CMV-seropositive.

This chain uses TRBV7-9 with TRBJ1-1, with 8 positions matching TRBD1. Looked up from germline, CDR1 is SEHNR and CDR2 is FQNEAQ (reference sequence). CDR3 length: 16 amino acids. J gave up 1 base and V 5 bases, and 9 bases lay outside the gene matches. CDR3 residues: CASSPSGGGRNTEAFF. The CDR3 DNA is TGTGCCAGCAGCCCTTCAGGGGGCGGTAGGAACACTGAAGCTTTCTTT.

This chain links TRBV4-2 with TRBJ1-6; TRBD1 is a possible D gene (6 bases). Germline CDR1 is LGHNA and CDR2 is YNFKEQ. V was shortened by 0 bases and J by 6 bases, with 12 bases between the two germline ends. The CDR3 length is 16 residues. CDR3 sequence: CASSQELARGNSPLHF. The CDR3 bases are TGTGCCAGCAGCCAAGAGTTGGCCAGGGGTAATTCACCCCTCCACTTT.

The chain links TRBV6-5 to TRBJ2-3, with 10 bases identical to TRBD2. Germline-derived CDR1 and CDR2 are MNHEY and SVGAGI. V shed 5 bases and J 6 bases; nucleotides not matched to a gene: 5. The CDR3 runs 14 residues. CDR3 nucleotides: TGTGCCAGCAGTCTTAGCGGGGGGAGGGATACGCAGTATTTT. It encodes CASSLSGGRDTQYF.

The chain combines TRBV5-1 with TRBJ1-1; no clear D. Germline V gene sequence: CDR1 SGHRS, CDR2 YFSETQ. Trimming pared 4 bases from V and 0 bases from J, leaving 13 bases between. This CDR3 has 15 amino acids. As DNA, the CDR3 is TGCGCCAGCAGCCCCATCGGAGAGATGAACACTGAAGCTTTCTTT. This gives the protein CASSPIGEMNTEAFF.

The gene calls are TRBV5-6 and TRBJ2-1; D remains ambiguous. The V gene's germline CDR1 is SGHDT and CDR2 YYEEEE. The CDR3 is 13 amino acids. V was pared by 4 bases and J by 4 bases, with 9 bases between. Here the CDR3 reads CASSITPYNEQFF. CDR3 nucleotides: TGTGCCAGCAGCATTACACCGTACAATGAGCAGTTCTTC.

CDR3 in amino acids: CASSFGQNNSPLHF. DNA of the CDR3: TGCGCCAGCAGCTTTGGACAGAATAATTCACCCCTCCACTTT. The chain joins TRBV5-1 to TRBJ1-6, with D possibly matching TRBD1 (6 bases). The germline V and J ends were trimmed by 2 bases and 5 bases, with 8 bases remaining between them. CDR1 and CDR2 from the germline V gene are SGHRS and YFSETQ. The CDR3 is 14 amino acids.

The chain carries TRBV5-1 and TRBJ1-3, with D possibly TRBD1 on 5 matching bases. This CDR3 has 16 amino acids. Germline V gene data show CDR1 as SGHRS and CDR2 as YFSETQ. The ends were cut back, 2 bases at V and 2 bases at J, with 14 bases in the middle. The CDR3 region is CASSLDSQRPGNTIYF. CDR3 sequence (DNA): TGCGCCAGCAGCTTAGACAGCCAGAGGCCTGGAAACACCATATATTTT.